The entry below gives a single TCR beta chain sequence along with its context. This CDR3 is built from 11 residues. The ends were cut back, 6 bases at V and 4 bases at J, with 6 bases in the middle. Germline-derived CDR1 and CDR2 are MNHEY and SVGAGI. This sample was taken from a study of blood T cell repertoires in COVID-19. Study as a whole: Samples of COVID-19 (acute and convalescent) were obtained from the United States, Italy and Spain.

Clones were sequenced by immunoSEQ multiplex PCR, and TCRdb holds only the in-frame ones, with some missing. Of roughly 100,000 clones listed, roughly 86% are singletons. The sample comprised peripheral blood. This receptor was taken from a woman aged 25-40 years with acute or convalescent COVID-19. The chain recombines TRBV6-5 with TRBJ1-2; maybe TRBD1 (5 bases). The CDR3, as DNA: TGTGCCAGCAGACAGGCCTATGGCTACACCTTC. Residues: CASRQAYGYTF.